This TCR beta chain stems from a study of cytomegalovirus exposure and HLA in healthy donors. Study-wide points: Cytomegalovirus status was reportedly diagnosed by the classifier with high specificity and sensitivity.

Germline values: CDR1 MNHNS, CDR2 SASEGT. The V end was cut by 1 base, the J end by 4 bases, with 8 bases between. The CDR3 is made up of 15 amino acids. Concerning this clone itself: Its antigen is unidentified.

Only in-frame clones appear in the TCRdb table, and some are missing; sequencing was by immunoSEQ multiplex PCR. The data show 110,000 or so clones, roughly 90% seen once. This rearrangement joins TRBV6-1 to TRBJ2-6, with a weak D call TRBD1 (6 bases). Sequencing was performed on PBMCs. The receptor's source is a woman aged 18 to 35 in good health and CMV-seronegative. CDR3 sequence (DNA): TGTGCCAGCAGTGAAGGAGGACAGGGGGCCAACGTCCTGACTTTC. Encoded protein: CASSEGGQGANVLTF.